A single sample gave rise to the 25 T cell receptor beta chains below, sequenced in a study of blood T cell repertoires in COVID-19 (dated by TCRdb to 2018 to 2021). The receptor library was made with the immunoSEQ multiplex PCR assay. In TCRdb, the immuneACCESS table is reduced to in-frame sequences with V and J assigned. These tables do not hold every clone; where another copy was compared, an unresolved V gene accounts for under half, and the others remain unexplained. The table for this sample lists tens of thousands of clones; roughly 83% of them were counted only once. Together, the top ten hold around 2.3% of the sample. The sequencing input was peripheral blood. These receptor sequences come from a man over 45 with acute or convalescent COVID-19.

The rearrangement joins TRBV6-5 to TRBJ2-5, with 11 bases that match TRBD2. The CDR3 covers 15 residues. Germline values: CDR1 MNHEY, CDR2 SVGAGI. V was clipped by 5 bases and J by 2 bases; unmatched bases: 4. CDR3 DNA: TGTGCCAGCAGTACGGGACTAGCGGCTCAAGAGACCCAGTACTTC. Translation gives CASSTGLAAQETQYF.

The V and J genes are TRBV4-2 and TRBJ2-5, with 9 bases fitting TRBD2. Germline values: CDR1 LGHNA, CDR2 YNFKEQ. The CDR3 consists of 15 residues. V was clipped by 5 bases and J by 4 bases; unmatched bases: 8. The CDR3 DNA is TGTGCCAGCAGCGTAAGTCCTAGCGGGACAGAGACCCAGTACTTC. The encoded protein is CASSVSPSGTETQYF.

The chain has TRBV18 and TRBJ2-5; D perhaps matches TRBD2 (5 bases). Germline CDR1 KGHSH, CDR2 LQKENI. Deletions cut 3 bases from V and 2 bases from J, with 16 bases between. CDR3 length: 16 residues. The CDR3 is CASSPYPGTEQETQYF. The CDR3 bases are TGTGCCAGCTCACCTTACCCGGGAACCGAACAAGAGACCCAGTACTTC.

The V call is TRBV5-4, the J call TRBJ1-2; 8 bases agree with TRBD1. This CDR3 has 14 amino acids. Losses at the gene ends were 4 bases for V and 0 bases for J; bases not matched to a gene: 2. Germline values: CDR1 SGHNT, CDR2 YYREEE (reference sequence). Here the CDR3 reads CASSGQGANYGYTF. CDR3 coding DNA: TGTGCCAGCAGCGGACAGGGCGCTAACTATGGCTACACCTTC.

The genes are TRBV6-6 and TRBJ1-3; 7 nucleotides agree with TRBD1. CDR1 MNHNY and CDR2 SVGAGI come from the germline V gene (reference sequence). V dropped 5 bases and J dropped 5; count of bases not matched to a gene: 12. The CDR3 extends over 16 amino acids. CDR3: CASSRTGTVGRNTIYF. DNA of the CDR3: TGTGCCAGCAGTAGGACCGGGACAGTGGGTAGAAACACCATATATTTT.

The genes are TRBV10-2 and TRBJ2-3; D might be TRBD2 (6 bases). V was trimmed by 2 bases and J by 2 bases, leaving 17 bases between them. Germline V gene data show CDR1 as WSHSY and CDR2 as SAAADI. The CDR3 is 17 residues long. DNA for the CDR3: TGCGCCAGCAGTGAGCTCTTCCGGGACTTCTCCACAGATACGCAGTATTTT. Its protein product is CASSELFRDFSTDTQYF.

The CDR3 bases are TGTGCCAGCAGCGTAGATCGGGGGATCTACACTGAAGCTTTCTTT. Protein product: CASSVDRGIYTEAFF. This chain links TRBV9 with TRBJ1-1; a weak D match, TRBD1 (5 bases). CDR1 and CDR2 (germline): SGDLS, YYNGEE. The CDR3 is 15 residues long. V lost 0 bases, J lost 3 bases, and 12 bases lay in between.

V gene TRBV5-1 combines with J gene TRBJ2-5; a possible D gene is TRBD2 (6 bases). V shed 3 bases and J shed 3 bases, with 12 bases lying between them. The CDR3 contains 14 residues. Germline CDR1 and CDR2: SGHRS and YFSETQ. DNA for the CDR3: TGCGCCAGCAGCTCCCGGGACTTAAAAGAGACCCAGTACTTC. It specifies CASSSRDLKETQYF.

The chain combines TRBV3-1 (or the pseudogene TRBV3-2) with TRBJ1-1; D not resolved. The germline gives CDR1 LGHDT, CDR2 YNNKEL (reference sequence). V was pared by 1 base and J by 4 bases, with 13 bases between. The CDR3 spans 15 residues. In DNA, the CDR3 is TGTGCCAGCAGCCAAGGCCCGGGGTTGAGCACTGAAGCTTTCTTT. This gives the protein CASSQGPGLSTEAFF.

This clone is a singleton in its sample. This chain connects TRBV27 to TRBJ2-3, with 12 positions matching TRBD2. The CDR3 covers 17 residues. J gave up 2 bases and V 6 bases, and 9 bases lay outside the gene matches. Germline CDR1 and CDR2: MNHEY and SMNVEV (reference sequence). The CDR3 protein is CASRPEWTSGDTDTQYF. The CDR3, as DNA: TGTGCCAGCAGACCTGAGTGGACTAGCGGGGACACAGATACGCAGTATTTT.

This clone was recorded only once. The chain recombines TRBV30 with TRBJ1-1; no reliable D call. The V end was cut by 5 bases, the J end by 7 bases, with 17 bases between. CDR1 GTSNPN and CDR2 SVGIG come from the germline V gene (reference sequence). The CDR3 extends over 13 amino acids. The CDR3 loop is CAWYRGSLGEAFF. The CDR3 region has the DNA TGTGCCTGGTACCGGGGATCCTTGGGTGAAGCTTTCTTT.

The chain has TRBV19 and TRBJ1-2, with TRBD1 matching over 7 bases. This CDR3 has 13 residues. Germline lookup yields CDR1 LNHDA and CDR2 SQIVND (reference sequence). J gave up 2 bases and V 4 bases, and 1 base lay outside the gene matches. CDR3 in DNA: TGTGCCAGTAGTAGGGGACAGAACTATGGCTACACCTTC. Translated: CASSRGQNYGYTF.

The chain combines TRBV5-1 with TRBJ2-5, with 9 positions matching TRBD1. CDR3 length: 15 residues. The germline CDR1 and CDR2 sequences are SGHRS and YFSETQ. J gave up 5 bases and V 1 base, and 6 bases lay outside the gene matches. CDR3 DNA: TGCGCCAGCAGCTTGTTAGGGACAGGGTTGGAGACCCAGTACTTC. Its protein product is CASSLLGTGLETQYF. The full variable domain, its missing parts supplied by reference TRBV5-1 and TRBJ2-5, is KAGVTQTPRYLIKTRGQQVTLSCSPISGHRSVSWYQQTPGQGLQFLFEYFSETQRNKGNFPGRFSGRQFSNSRSEMNVSTLELGDSALYLCASSLLGTGLETQYFGPGTRLLVL.

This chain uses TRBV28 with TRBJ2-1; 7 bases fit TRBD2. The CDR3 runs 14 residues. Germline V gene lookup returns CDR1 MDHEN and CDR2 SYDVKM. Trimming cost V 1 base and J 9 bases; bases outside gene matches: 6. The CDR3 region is CASSLSWGGGEQFF. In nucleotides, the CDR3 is TGTGCCAGCAGTTTATCCTGGGGGGGAGGTGAGCAGTTCTTC.

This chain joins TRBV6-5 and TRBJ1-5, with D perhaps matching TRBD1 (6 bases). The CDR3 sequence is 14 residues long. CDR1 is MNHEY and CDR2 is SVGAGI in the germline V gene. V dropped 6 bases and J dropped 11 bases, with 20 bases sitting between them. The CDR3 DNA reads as TGTGCCAGCAGCGAGCAGGGGCCAGGGTCGGCCCAGCATTTT. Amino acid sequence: CASSEQGPGSAQHF.

This chain's CDR3 is CASSASNPGLAGLEQFF. The CDR3 nucleotides are TGTGCCAGCAGTGCCTCTAATCCGGGACTAGCGGGGTTGGAGCAGTTCTTC. The J gene is TRBJ2-1, the V gene TRBV25-1, with 13 bases identical to TRBD2. The CDR3 sequence is 17 residues long. Germline V gene data show CDR1 as MGHDK and CDR2 as SYGVNS. V lost 4 bases to trimming and J lost 10 bases; unmatched junction nucleotides: 13.

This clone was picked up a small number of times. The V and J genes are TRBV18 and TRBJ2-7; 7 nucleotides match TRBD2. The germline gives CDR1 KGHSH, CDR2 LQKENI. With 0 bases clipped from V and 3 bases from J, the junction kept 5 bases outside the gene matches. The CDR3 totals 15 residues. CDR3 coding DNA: TGTGCCAGCTCACCACCGGGGACTACCAACTACGAGCAGTACTTC. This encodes CASSPPGTTNYEQYF.

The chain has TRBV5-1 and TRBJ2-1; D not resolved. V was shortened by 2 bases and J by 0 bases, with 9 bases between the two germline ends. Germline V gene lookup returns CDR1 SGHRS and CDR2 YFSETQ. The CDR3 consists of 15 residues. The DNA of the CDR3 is TGCGCCAGCAGCTTCTCAGCGAACTCCTACAATGAGCAGTTCTTC. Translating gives CASSFSANSYNEQFF.

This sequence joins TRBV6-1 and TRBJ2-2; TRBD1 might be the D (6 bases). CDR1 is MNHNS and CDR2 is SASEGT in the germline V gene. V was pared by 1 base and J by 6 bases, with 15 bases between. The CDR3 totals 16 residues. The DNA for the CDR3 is TGTGCCAGCAGTGAAGGGATCGGCAGGGGCCCCGGGGAGCTGTTTTTT. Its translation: CASSEGIGRGPGELFF.

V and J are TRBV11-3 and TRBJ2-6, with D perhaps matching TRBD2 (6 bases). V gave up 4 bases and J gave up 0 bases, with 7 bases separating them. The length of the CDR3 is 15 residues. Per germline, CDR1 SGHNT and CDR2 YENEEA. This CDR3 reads CASSSGGSGANVLTF. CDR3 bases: TGTGCCAGCAGCTCCGGGGGCTCTGGGGCCAACGTCCTGACTTTC.

Here the CDR3 DNA reads TGTGCCATCAGTGCCCCGGGACTAGCGGGGCACAATGAGCAGTTCTTC. Amino acid sequence: CAISAPGLAGHNEQFF. V and J are TRBV10-3 and TRBJ2-1; TRBD2 matches 13 bases. Germline V CDR1 and CDR2: ENHRY, SYGVKD. The CDR3 contains 16 residues. The V gene end was trimmed by 4 bases and the J gene end by 5 bases; junction bases not matched to a gene: 5.

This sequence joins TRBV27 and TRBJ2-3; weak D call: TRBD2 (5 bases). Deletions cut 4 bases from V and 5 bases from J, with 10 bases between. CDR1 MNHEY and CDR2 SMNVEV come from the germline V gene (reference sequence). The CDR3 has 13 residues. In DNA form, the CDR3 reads TGTGCCAGCAGTTCCACTAGTTTAGATACGCAGTATTTT. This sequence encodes CASSSTSLDTQYF.

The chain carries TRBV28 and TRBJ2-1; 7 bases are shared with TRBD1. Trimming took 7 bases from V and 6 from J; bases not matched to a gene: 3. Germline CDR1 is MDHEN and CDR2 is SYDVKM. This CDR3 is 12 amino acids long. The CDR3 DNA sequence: TGTGCCAGCAAAGACAGGGTCAATGAGCAGTTCTTC. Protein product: CASKDRVNEQFF. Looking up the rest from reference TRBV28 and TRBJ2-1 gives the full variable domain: DVKVTQSSRYLVKRTGEKVFLECVQDMDHENMFWYRQDPGLGLRLIYFSYDVKMKEKGDIPEGYSVSREKKERFSLILESASTNQTSMYLCASKDRVNEQFFGPGTRLTVL.

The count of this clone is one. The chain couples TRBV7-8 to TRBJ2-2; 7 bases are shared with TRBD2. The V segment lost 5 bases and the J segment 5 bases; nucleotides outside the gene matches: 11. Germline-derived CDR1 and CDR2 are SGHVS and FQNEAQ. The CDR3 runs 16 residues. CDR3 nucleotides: TGTGCCAGCAGCCAAGGAGGGAGGGCGGGAACCGGGGAGCTGTTTTTT. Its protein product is CASSQGGRAGTGELFF.

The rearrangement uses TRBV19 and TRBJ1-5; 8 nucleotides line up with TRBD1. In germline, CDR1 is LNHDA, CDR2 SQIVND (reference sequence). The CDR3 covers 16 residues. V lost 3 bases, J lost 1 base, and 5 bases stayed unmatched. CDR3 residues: CASSIPDRGSNQPQHF. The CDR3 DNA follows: TGTGCCAGTAGTATCCCCGACAGGGGAAGCAATCAGCCCCAGCATTTT.